The rows below give T cell receptor beta chains drawn from one sample of a study of cytomegalovirus exposure and HLA in healthy donors. Method: immunoSEQ multiplex PCR; TCRdb's copy keeps in-frame clones and lacks some. This table holds around 130,000 clones, around four fifths found once. Sequenced sample: PBMCs. The source is a woman between 40 and 55 years old in good health and CMV-seropositive. CDR3s include the opening cysteine and the closing phenylalanine or tryptophan. D genes are given only for firm matches. A clone size is listed for some rows: how often the clone was seen (once, few, many), or a class if it is expanded.

-	TRBV2	TRBJ1-2	few	TGTGCCAGCAGCCCCTTCGCGGGAGTTTATGGCTACACCTTC	CASSPFAGVYGYTF
TRBD1	TRBV30	TRBJ1-4	few	TGTGCCTGGGGCGTTCCACCGGGACAGCCTAATGAAAAACTGTTTTTT	CAWGVPPGQPNEKLFF
TRBD1	TRBV13	TRBJ1-1	-	TGTGCCAGCAGCCCCCGGACAGGGCAGGGCACTGAAGCTTTCTTT	CASSPRTGQGTEAFF
-	TRBV4-2	TRBJ1-2	once	TGTGCCAGCAGCCAAGGGGCGGAGGGGATTAGTGTAGATGGCTACACCTTC	CASSQGAEGISVDGYTF
-	TRBV28	TRBJ1-2	-	TGTGCCAGCCTGAAGGTCGGGGTAGGCTACACCTTC	CASLKVGVGYTF
-	TRBV27	TRBJ1-2	-	TGTGCCAGCAGTTTAGGACTTAACTATGGCTACACCTTC	CASSLGLNYGYTF
TRBD1	TRBV2	TRBJ2-7	-	TGTGCCAGCGCCCTAAGAACCCCGATGACAGGGATCGGCGGGGAGCAGTACTTC	CASALRTPMTGIGGEQYF
TRBD1	TRBV7-2	TRBJ1-5	-	TGTGCCAGCAGCTTAGCGGGGACAGGGGGCCATCGGAACAATCAGCCCCAGCATTTT	CASSLAGTGGHRNNQPQHF
-	TRBV29-1	TRBJ2-3	-	TGCAGCGTCCAGGCCCTTGCGACCTTGACGCAGTATTTT	CSVQALATLTQYF
-	TRBV7-9	TRBJ2-4	few	TGTGCCAGCAGCCCCGGGGTAATCGCAGCCAAAAACATTCAGTACTTC	CASSPGVIAAKNIQYF
TRBD1	TRBV6-1	TRBJ1-1	-	TGTGCCAGCAGTGAGGAAGCAGGGGGCACTGAAGCTTTCTTT	CASSEEAGGTEAFF
TRBD2	TRBV15	TRBJ2-7	-	TGTGCCACCAGCAGAGATCGGACTAGCTCTTTCCCCTACGAGCAGTACTTC	CATSRDRTSSFPYEQYF
-	TRBV29-1	TRBJ2-1	-	TGCAGCGTTGCATCTGCGAGCTCCTACAATGAGCAGTTCTTC	CSVASASSYNEQFF
TRBD1	TRBV6-1	TRBJ1-4	-	TGTGCCATCCCGGGACAGCTTGCAACTAATGAAAAACTGTTTTTT	CAIPGQLATNEKLFF
-	TRBV6-1	TRBJ1-5	-	TGTGCCAGCAGTTCCGTCAATCAGCCCCAGCATTTT	CASSSVNQPQHF
-	TRBV25-1	TRBJ1-1	-	TGTGCCAGTAACGGGGGAATGAACACTGAAGCTTTCTTT	CASNGGMNTEAFF
TRBD1	TRBV2	TRBJ1-6	few	TGTGCCAGCAGTGGACAGGGGAAGGGTAATTCACCCCTCCACTTT	CASSGQGKGNSPLHF
TRBD1	TRBV5-6	TRBJ1-1	-	TGTGCCAGCAGCTTGGCCGACAGGGACGTTCCTGAAGCTTTCTTT	CASSLADRDVPEAFF
-	TRBV19	TRBJ2-7	-	TGTGCCAGTAGTAATAACAGGGATTCGGGCTACGAGCAGTACTTC	CASSNNRDSGYEQYF
TRBD1	TRBV5-4	TRBJ1-2	-	TGTGCCAGCAGCCAATGGGACAGGGCCTACTATGGCTACACCTTC	CASSQWDRAYYGYTF
-	TRBV7-9	TRBJ2-7	-	TGTGCCAGCAGCTTAGGGCAACAGAGAAATCCCTACGAGCAGTACTTC	CASSLGQQRNPYEQYF
TRBD1	TRBV19	TRBJ1-5	few	TGTGCCAGTAGTATAGTTACGACAGGGAATCAGCCCCAGCATTTT	CASSIVTTGNQPQHF
-	TRBV28	TRBJ1-1	-	TGTGCCAGCAGTTTGGGGGCCAGTGGAAACACTGAAGCTTTCTTT	CASSLGASGNTEAFF
TRBD1	TRBV5-4	TRBJ1-1	-	TGTGCCAGCAGCTTGGGCGGGACAGGTGAAGCTTTCTTT	CASSLGGTGEAFF
TRBD2	TRBV5-4	TRBJ2-1	once	TGTGCCAGCAGCTCGGGGACTAGTTACTACAATGAGCAGTTCTTC	CASSSGTSYYNEQFF
-	TRBV5-6	TRBJ2-7	-	TGTGCCAGCAGCTTGGGGGGGCTACCAGGACGCGAGCAGTACTTC	CASSLGGLPGREQYF
-	TRBV19	TRBJ1-1	-	TGTGCCTATCCCCAAACAATGAACACTGAAGCTTTCTTT	CAYPQTMNTEAFF
-	TRBV2	TRBJ1-1	few	TGTGCCAGCAGGAAATACAAGAACACTGAAGCTTTCTTT	CASRKYKNTEAFF
-	TRBV4-2	TRBJ2-2	-	TGTGCCAGCAGCCCGTCCCTCCCCGGGACAACCGGGGAGCTGTTTTTT	CASSPSLPGTTGELFF
-	TRBV6-5	TRBJ2-7	-	TGTGCCAGCAGGCGTACCCGGGACTGGGGCCACGAGCAGTACTTC	CASRRTRDWGHEQYF
-	TRBV7-8	TRBJ2-5	-	TGTGCCAGCAGCGCTGGGCCTCTGCAGACCCAGTACTTC	CASSAGPLQTQYF
-	TRBV6-5	TRBJ1-2	-	TGTGCCAGCAGTTTCACCTTCGACAGCCCAGGCTACACCTTC	CASSFTFDSPGYTF
-	TRBV6-4	TRBJ2-3	few	TGTGCCAGCAGTGACTCAGGGGGGGCGGATACGCAGTATTTT	CASSDSGGADTQYF
TRBD1	TRBV4-1	TRBJ1-2	-	TGCGCCAGCAGCCAGACCGGGACAGGGGATAACTATGGCTACACCTTC	CASSQTGTGDNYGYTF
-	TRBV7-8	TRBJ2-7	-	TGTGCCAGCAGCTTAGCGGCTAGCGCGAACGAGCAGTACTTC	CASSLAASANEQYF
-	TRBV28	TRBJ1-2	-	TGTGCCAGCAGTCAAGCCCGGGGGGCGTATGGCTACACCTTC	CASSQARGAYGYTF
TRBD1	TRBV13	TRBJ1-3	-	TGTGCCAGCAGCTTAGGCGAGATACAGGGGCCCACCTCTGGAAACACCATATATTTT	CASSLGEIQGPTSGNTIYF
TRBD1	TRBV11-2	TRBJ1-1	-	TGTGCCAGCAGCTTCGACAGGGGGGTGGGGATGAACACTGAAGCTTTCTTT	CASSFDRGVGMNTEAFF
-	TRBV27	TRBJ2-2	-	TGTGCCAGCAGTTCGCCGACATACACCGGGGAGCTGTTTTTT	CASSSPTYTGELFF
TRBD1	TRBV10-3	TRBJ2-5	-	TGTGCCATGTCCGGGACAGGGCGAGGAGAGACCCAGTACTTC	CAMSGTGRGETQYF
-	TRBV11-2	TRBJ2-1	few	TGTGCCAGCAGCTCCGTTGCAGGGGCGGACTACAATGAGCAGTTCTTC	CASSSVAGADYNEQFF
TRBD1	TRBV19	TRBJ2-2	-	TGTGCCAGTAGTACGGCGACAGGGACCGGGGAGCTGTTTTTT	CASSTATGTGELFF
-	TRBV6-1	TRBJ1-2	-	TGTGCCAGCAGTGAAGGACAGAGCTATGGCTACACCTTC	CASSEGQSYGYTF